A selection of T cell receptor beta chains follows, all from one sample in a study of T cell responses to AZD1222 COVID-19 vaccine. The assay was immunoSEQ multiplex PCR, and TCRdb's table has in-frame clones only and misses some. The sample consists of 140,000 to 150,000 clones, over 80% of them appearing once. The sample was peripheral blood, taken on day 0 of MenACWY control vaccination. The receptors shown here come from an adult in good health. CDR3s include the opening cysteine and the closing phenylalanine or tryptophan. The D gene is left open where the match is weak. Where a row states a size, it is once, few, many or the class of an expanded clone; other rows omit it.

TGTGCCAGCAGCGGTGACTACGAGCAGTACTTC	CASSGDYEQYF	NA	TRBV7-9	TRBJ2-7	few
TGTGCCAGCACCCCGGGGGAGAGGGAAAAACTGTTTTTT	CASTPGEREKLFF	NA	TRBV12-3/TRBV12-4	TRBJ1-4	NA
TGTGCCAGCAGCCCCCCGGGGGCCGGGGAGCTGTTTTTT	CASSPPGAGELFF	NA	TRBV7-3	TRBJ2-2	NA
TGTGCCAGCTCACCAGGGTATTCTCAGCCCCAGCATTTT	CASSPGYSQPQHF	NA	TRBV18	TRBJ1-5	NA
TGCGCCAGCAGTGTACTCAACACTGAAGCTTTCTTT	CASSVLNTEAFF	NA	TRBV10-2	TRBJ1-1	NA
TGTGCCAGCAGTGAGTGGGAAAAACTGTTTTTT	CASSEWEKLFF	NA	TRBV6-1	TRBJ1-4	NA
TGTGCCAGCAGTGAACGGGAGGGCCTCTACAATGAGCAGTTCTTC	CASSEREGLYNEQFF	TRBD2	TRBV6-4	TRBJ2-1	once
TGCGCCAGCAGCTTGATGGGCGAGGCAACTAATGAAAAACTGTTTTTT	CASSLMGEATNEKLFF	NA	TRBV5-1	TRBJ1-4	NA
TGTGCCACCTTGACAGGGATTAATCAGCCCCAGCATTTT	CATLTGINQPQHF	TRBD1	TRBV6-5	TRBJ1-5	NA
TGTGCCAGCAGCTTTACAGGGCCGCGGGACGAGCAGTACTTC	CASSFTGPRDEQYF	NA	TRBV7-9	TRBJ2-7	NA
TGTGCCTGCCCTCTGGGCACAGGAAACACCATATATTTT	CACPLGTGNTIYF	NA	TRBV30	TRBJ1-3	NA
TGTGCCAGCAGGCTTACCTTCGGCACTGAAGCTTTCTTT	CASRLTFGTEAFF	NA	TRBV7-3	TRBJ1-1	NA
TGCAGCGTCGACGGGGGCACAGATACGCAGTATTTT	CSVDGGTDTQYF	NA	TRBV29-1	TRBJ2-3	NA
TGTGCCAGCAGCGGACAGAACTCGAATCAGCCCCAGCATTTT	CASSGQNSNQPQHF	NA	TRBV19	TRBJ1-5	NA
TGTGCCAGCAGCCCGACCGGACAGGGGACTGAAGCTTTCTTT	CASSPTGQGTEAFF	TRBD1	TRBV6-2/TRBV6-3	TRBJ1-1	NA
TGCGCCAGCCTAGAGTGGACCGGGGAGCTGTTTTTT	CASLEWTGELFF	NA	TRBV10-1	TRBJ2-2	once
TGCAGCGTTGTAGGGATTGGGGAAAACATTCAGTACTTC	CSVVGIGENIQYF	NA	TRBV29-1	TRBJ2-4	NA
TGTGCCAGCAGCCCCCGGGACAAGAACACCGGGGAGCTGTTTTTT	CASSPRDKNTGELFF	NA	TRBV3-1/TRBV3-2	TRBJ2-2	NA
TGTGCCAGTAGTAAGAGACAGGGGTCTAATGAAAAACTGTTTTTT	CASSKRQGSNEKLFF	TRBD1	TRBV19	TRBJ1-4	NA
TGTGCCAGCAGCATAGGGGGGACATTGGCCGTCGGAAATGAGCAGTTCTTC	CASSIGGTLAVGNEQFF	NA	TRBV7-2	TRBJ2-1	once
TGTGCCAGCAGCCCTTCGGCGGGGGCGAAAGGCTACACCTTC	CASSPSAGAKGYTF	NA	TRBV7-3	TRBJ1-2	NA
TGTGCCAGCGTCCGGGGGGGCGGCAATCAGCCCCAGCATTTT	CASVRGGGNQPQHF	NA	TRBV28	TRBJ1-5	NA
TGTGCCAGCAGTACCCGACTAGCGATACGCTCCAATGAGCAGTTCTTC	CASSTRLAIRSNEQFF	TRBD2	TRBV28	TRBJ2-1	NA
TGTGCCAGCAGTTACCCGGGCGGTGGGGCCAACGTCCTGACTTTC	CASSYPGGGANVLTF	NA	TRBV6-2/TRBV6-3	TRBJ2-6	NA
TGTGCCAGCAGCGAAGGACAGGGGAGCTACGAGCAGTACTTC	CASSEGQGSYEQYF	TRBD1	TRBV5-6	TRBJ2-7	NA
TGTGCCAGCAACGGTCAAATAGGACTAGCGGGGGAGCAGTACTTC	CASNGQIGLAGEQYF	TRBD2	TRBV11-1	TRBJ2-7	NA
TGTGCCAGCAGGGGTCTGATCCATCAGTACTTC	CASRGLIHQYF	NA	TRBV28	TRBJ2-7	NA
TGTGCCAGTAGTATGTGGGCAGGAACTTGGGGTGAGCAGTTCTTC	CASSMWAGTWGEQFF	NA	TRBV19	TRBJ2-1	NA
TGTGCCAGTAGTCTCGCTAGCGGGGGGAATACAGATACGCAGTATTTT	CASSLASGGNTDTQYF	TRBD2	TRBV19	TRBJ2-3	NA
TGCAGTGCACGGACTGACTATGGCTACACCTTC	CSARTDYGYTF	NA	TRBV20-1	TRBJ1-2	once
TGTGCCAGCAGTTTCGGGGGCTATAGCAATCAGCCCCAGCATTTT	CASSFGGYSNQPQHF	NA	TRBV28	TRBJ1-5	NA
TGCGCCAGCAGCCAAGATTTTGCGGTTACCTACAATGAGCAGTTCTTC	CASSQDFAVTYNEQFF	NA	TRBV4-1	TRBJ2-1	NA
TGCGCCAGCAGCCCTTGGACAGGAAGCTCCTACGAGCAGTACTTC	CASSPWTGSSYEQYF	TRBD1	TRBV5-1	TRBJ2-7	NA
TGTGCCAGCAGGCGACAGGGGGATCAGCCCCAGCATTTT	CASRRQGDQPQHF	TRBD1	TRBV12-3/TRBV12-4	TRBJ1-5	NA
TGCAGTGCTAGTAACGCGCGGCAGGGACGGTATAGCAATCAGCCCCAGCATTTT	CSASNARQGRYSNQPQHF	NA	TRBV20-1	TRBJ1-5	NA
TGTGCCAGTAGTTTGCGAACTAACACCGGGGAGCTGTTTTTT	CASSLRTNTGELFF	NA	TRBV19	TRBJ2-2	once
TGTGCCAGCAGCTTCCCCTTTCAACCCGAGCAGTACTTC	CASSFPFQPEQYF	NA	TRBV5-4	TRBJ2-7	NA
TGTGCCAGCAGGTTCCCCGGGCCCCGGGGGGCCCAGTACTTC	CASRFPGPRGAQYF	TRBD2	TRBV27	TRBJ2-5	NA
TGTGCCAGCAGCTTAGAACGGACAGAAAACTATGGCTACACCTTC	CASSLERTENYGYTF	NA	TRBV7-2	TRBJ1-2	NA
TGTGCCAGTAGTATTTGGACAGTCTCTGGAAACACCATATATTTT	CASSIWTVSGNTIYF	NA	TRBV19	TRBJ1-3	NA
TGTGCCAGCAGCTCAGGTTCTAAAGAGACCCAGTACTTC	CASSSGSKETQYF	NA	TRBV7-3	TRBJ2-5	NA
TGTGCCAGTACCGATAGGGGGGGGAAAACAGATACGCAGTATTTT	CASTDRGGKTDTQYF	NA	TRBV19	TRBJ2-3	NA
TGCGCCAGCAGGGCTGGGACCGCGAACACCGGGGAGCTGTTTTTT	CASRAGTANTGELFF	NA	TRBV5-1	TRBJ2-2	NA
TGTGCCAGCAGCCCAAACCGAATCGAGCAGTTCTTC	CASSPNRIEQFF	NA	TRBV28	TRBJ2-1	few
TGTGCCAGCTCACGGGACAGGAACGATTTCTATGGCTACACCTTC	CASSRDRNDFYGYTF	TRBD1	TRBV18	TRBJ1-2	once
TGTGCCAGCAGCGTGCTGGTTCCAGGACAGGGCCCCTCCTCGACCCAGCATTTT	CASSVLVPGQGPSSTQHF	TRBD1	TRBV2	TRBJ1-5	NA
TGTGCCAGCAGCCCCCGGGACAGAATGAACACTGAAGCTTTCTTT	CASSPRDRMNTEAFF	TRBD1	TRBV11-1	TRBJ1-1	NA